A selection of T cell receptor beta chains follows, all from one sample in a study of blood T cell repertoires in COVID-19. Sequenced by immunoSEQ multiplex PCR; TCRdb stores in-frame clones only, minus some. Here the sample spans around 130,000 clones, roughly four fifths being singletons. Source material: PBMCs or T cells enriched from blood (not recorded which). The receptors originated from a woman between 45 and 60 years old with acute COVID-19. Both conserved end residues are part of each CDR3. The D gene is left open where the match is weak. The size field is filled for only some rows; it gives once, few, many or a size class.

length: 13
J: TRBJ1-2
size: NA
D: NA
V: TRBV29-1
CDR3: CSVLLDSVNGYTF
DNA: TGCAGCGTTTTGCTCGATAGTGTGAACGGCTACACCTTC

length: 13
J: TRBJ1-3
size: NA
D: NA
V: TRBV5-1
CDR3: CASSFETGNTIYF
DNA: TGCGCCAGCAGCTTCGAGACTGGAAACACCATATATTTT

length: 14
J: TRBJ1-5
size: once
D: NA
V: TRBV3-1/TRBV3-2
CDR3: CASSHQGSGQPQHF
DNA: TGTGCCAGCAGCCATCAGGGATCAGGTCAGCCCCAGCATTTT

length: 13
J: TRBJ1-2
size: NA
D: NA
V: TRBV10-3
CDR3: CAISESGGYGYTF
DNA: TGTGCCATCAGTGAGTCGGGGGGCTATGGCTACACCTTC

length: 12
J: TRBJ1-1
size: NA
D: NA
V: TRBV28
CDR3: CASSRTVTEAFF
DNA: TGTGCCAGCAGCCGGACAGTGACTGAAGCTTTCTTT

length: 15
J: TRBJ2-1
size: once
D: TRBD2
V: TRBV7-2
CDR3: CASSGASGRNNEQFF
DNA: TGTGCCAGCAGCGGGGCTAGCGGGAGGAACAATGAGCAGTTCTTC

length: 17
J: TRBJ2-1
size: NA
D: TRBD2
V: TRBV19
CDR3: CASSSAPGLAVYNEQFF
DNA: TGTGCCAGTAGTAGCGCCCCGGGACTAGCGGTCTACAATGAGCAGTTCTTC

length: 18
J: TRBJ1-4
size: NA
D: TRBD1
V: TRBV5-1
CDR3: CASSLGTGELRTNEKLFF
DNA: TGCGCCAGCAGCTTGGGAACAGGGGAGTTAAGAACTAATGAAAAACTGTTTTTT

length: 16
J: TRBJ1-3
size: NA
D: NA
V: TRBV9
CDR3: CASSVVPWEPGNTIYF
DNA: TGTGCCAGCAGCGTAGTTCCGTGGGAGCCCGGAAACACCATATATTTT

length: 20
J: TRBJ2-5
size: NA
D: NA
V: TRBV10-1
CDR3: CASSTTVPLLATKLEETQYF
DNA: TGCGCCAGCAGCACGACAGTACCCCTTCTAGCGACTAAATTGGAGGAGACCCAGTACTTC

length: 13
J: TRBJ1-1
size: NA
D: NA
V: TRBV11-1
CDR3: CASSYQGPFEAFF
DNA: TGTGCCAGCAGCTACCAGGGGCCCTTTGAAGCTTTCTTT

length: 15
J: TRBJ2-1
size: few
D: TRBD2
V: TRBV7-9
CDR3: CASSRWREGGNEQFF
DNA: TGTGCCAGCAGCCGTTGGCGGGAGGGGGGCAATGAGCAGTTCTTC

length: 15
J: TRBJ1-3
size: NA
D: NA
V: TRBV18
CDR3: CASSPSTGEGNTIYF
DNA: TGTGCCAGCTCACCATCGACAGGAGAGGGAAACACCATATATTTT

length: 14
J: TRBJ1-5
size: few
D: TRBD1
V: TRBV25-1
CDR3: CASSEGTGHQPQHF
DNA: TGTGCCAGCAGTGAAGGGACAGGGCATCAGCCCCAGCATTTT

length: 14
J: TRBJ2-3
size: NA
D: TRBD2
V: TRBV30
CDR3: CALETAGGTDTQYF
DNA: TGTGCCCTCGAAACGGCGGGAGGAACAGATACGCAGTATTTT

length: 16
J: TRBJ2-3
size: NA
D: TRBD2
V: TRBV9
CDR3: CASSPGRGSNTDTQYF
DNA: TGTGCCAGCAGCCCCGGCCGCGGGAGTAATACAGATACGCAGTATTTT

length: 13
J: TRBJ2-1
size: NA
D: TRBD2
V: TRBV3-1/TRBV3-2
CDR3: CASSQGLANEQFF
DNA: TGTGCCAGCAGCCAGGGACTAGCGAATGAGCAGTTCTTC

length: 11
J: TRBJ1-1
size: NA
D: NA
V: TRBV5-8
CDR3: CASSLYGGAFF
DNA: TGTGCCAGCAGCTTGTACGGTGGAGCTTTCTTT

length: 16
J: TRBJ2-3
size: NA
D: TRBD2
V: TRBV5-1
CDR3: CASSYNVAGGTDTQYF
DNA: TGCGCCAGCAGCTACAACGTAGCGGGAGGCACAGATACGCAGTATTTT

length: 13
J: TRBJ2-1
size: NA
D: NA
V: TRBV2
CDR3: CASSLRSFDEQFF
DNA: TGTGCCAGCAGTTTGAGGAGTTTCGATGAGCAGTTCTTC

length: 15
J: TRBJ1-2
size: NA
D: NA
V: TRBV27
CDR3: CASSPDRTSNYGYTF
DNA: TGTGCCAGCAGTCCCGACAGGACCTCTAACTATGGCTACACCTTC

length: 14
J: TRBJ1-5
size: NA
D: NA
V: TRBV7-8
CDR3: CASSPGGGFQPQHF
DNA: TGTGCCAGCAGCCCGGGGGGCGGGTTTCAGCCCCAGCATTTT

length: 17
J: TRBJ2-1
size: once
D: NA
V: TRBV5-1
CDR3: CASSLAKNSHSYNEQFF
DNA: TGCGCCAGCAGCTTGGCCAAAAACTCCCACTCCTACAATGAGCAGTTCTTC

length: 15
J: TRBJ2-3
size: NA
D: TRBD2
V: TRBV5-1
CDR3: CASSFGAGEADTQYF
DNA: TGCGCCAGCAGCTTCGGGGCGGGAGAGGCAGATACGCAGTATTTT

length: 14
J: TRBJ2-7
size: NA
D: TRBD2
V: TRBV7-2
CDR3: CASRSTGTTYEQYF
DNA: TGTGCCAGCAGATCTACCGGGACTACTTACGAGCAGTACTTC

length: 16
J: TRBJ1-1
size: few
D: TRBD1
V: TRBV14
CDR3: CASSQDFGQGGTEAFF
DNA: TGTGCCAGCAGCCAAGATTTCGGACAGGGAGGGACTGAAGCTTTCTTT

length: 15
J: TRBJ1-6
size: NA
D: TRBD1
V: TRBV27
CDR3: CASSFKTGVNSPLHF
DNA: TGTGCCAGCAGTTTCAAGACAGGGGTAAATTCACCCCTCCACTTT

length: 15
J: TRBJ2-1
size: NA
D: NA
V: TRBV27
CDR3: CASSQRAGQYNEQFF
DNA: TGTGCCAGCAGTCAGAGAGCGGGACAATACAATGAGCAGTTCTTC

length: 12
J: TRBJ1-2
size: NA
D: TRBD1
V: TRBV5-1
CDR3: CASSLDRGGYTF
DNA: TGCGCCAGCAGCTTAGACAGGGGTGGCTACACCTTC

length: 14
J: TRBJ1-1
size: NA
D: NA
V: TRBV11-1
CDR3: CASSSQGGMTEAFF
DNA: TGTGCCAGCAGCTCGCAGGGTGGTATGACTGAAGCTTTCTTT

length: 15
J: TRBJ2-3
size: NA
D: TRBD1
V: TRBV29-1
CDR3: CSVESVDRGSDTQYF
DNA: TGCAGCGTTGAAAGTGTCGACAGGGGGTCAGATACGCAGTATTTT

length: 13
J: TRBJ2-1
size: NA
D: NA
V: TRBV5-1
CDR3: CASSLDANNEQFF
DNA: TGCGCCAGCAGCTTGGACGCGAACAATGAGCAGTTCTTC

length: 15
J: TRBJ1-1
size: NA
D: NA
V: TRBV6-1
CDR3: CASSEAAGWSTEAFF
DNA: TGTGCCAGCAGTGAAGCGGCAGGGTGGAGCACTGAAGCTTTCTTT

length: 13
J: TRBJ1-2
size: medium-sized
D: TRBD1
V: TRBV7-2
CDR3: CQERGQGGYGYTF
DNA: TGTCAAGAACGGGGACAGGGAGGCTATGGCTACACCTTC

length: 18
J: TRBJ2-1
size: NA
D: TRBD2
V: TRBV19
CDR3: CASSSGLGLLAGQDEQFF
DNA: TGTGCCAGTAGTTCAGGCTTAGGGTTACTAGCGGGACAGGATGAGCAGTTCTTC